The clone carrying this T cell receptor (beta chain) was detected ten times or more. Its antigen is undetermined. Amplified TCR beta CDR3 regions derived from RNA transcripts. A first-round RT-PCR of the TCR CDR3 used the HTBI primer set. TCRdb ran MiXCR on the multiplex PCR reads and lists one entry per CDR3 protein. The data hold around 490,000 distinct CDR3 sequences, with approximately 20% observed a single time. V was pared by 4 bases and J by 4 bases, with 11 bases of the junction left unmatched. CDR3 length: 16 residues. The germline gives CDR1 SGHTA, CDR2 FQGNSA. These data belong to a study of T cells in Graves' hyperthyroidism and ophthalmopathy. Points from the study as a whole: Ophthalmopathy was identified by the model a median roughly six months ahead of onset.

The receptor comes from a man aged 35-49 years with Graves' ophthalmopathy. Sequenced sample: blood. The chain joins TRBV7-2 to TRBJ1-2; TRBD1 matches 8 bases. The CDR3 region has the DNA TGTGCCAGCAGCTGGGGGACAGGAGGGACTTCCTATGGCTACACCTTC. Encoded protein: CASSWGTGGTSYGYTF.